A selection of T cell receptor beta chains follows, all from one sample in a study of blood T cell repertoires in COVID-19. Assay: immunoSEQ multiplex PCR; the TCRdb copy retains only in-frame clones and omits some. The sample records 300,000 to 400,000 clones, approximately 88% being singletons. Material for sequencing was PBMCs or T cells enriched from blood (not recorded which). All receptors come from a man in his 60s who had recovered from COVID-19. Both conserved end residues are part of each CDR3. Each record gives: V gene, clone size, D gene, J gene, CDR3 DNA, CDR3 protein. D genes are given only for firm matches. Some rows mark clone size as missing; the rest say once, few, many or name a class of expanded clone.

TRBV7-2	.	.	TRBJ1-1	TGTGCCAGCAGCTCGACAAGACAGACAGATGAAGCTTTCTTT	CASSSTRQTDEAFF
TRBV5-1	.	TRBD1	TRBJ2-3	TGCGCCAGCAGTCCTACAGGGGTGCGCACAGATACGCAGTATTTT	CASSPTGVRTDTQYF
TRBV5-6	.	.	TRBJ2-3	TGTGCCAGCAGCCCCCCCACTGGAGCGGCAGATACGCAGTATTTT	CASSPPTGAADTQYF
TRBV5-4	.	TRBD1	TRBJ2-7	TGTGCCAGCAGCTCGCCGGGACAGGGTTCTGGGGAGCAGTACTTC	CASSSPGQGSGEQYF
TRBV7-2	.	.	TRBJ2-3	TGTGCCAGCAGCTCCTGGGAGCGGCCTAGCACAGATACGCAGTATTTT	CASSSWERPSTDTQYF
TRBV5-1	.	TRBD1	TRBJ2-7	TGCGCCAGCAGCCCTCCGGGGACAGGCTACCCCTACGAGCAGTACTTC	CASSPPGTGYPYEQYF
TRBV3-1/TRBV3-2	.	TRBD1	TRBJ2-7	TGTGCCAGCAGCCGGTCCGGACAGGGGGCCTACGAGCAGTACTTC	CASSRSGQGAYEQYF
TRBV18	.	TRBD2	TRBJ2-3	TGTGCCAGCTCGCCCTTTGGGGAGGGCTCCGCAGATACGCAGTATTTT	CASSPFGEGSADTQYF
TRBV6-7	.	TRBD1	TRBJ2-7	TGTGCCAGCAGAAACGGGACGGGACAGGGTGTCTACGAGCAGTACTTC	CASRNGTGQGVYEQYF
TRBV19	.	TRBD1	TRBJ1-4	TGTGCCAGTAAGAGGGGGCGCGATGAAAAACTGTTTTTT	CASKRGRDEKLFF
TRBV10-3	.	TRBD1	TRBJ2-3	TGTGCCATCAGTGACCAACGACAGGGCCCTGATACGCAGTATTTT	CAISDQRQGPDTQYF
TRBV11-2	.	.	TRBJ2-1	TGTGCCAGCAGCTTAGCCGGGAGTCCGCGTAATGAGCAGTTCTTC	CASSLAGSPRNEQFF
TRBV6-1	.	.	TRBJ2-7	TGTGCCAGCAGTGAAGGGGCAGGCGGGGTTTCTCTTTACGAGCAGTACTTC	CASSEGAGGVSLYEQYF
TRBV5-1	.	.	TRBJ1-2	TGCGCCAGCAGCCCCACCCGGACACTTCCTAACTATGGCTACACCTTC	CASSPTRTLPNYGYTF
TRBV5-1	.	TRBD2	TRBJ2-7	TGCGCCAGCAGCTTAATTACTAGCGGGAGTAACGAGCAGTACTTC	CASSLITSGSNEQYF
TRBV9	.	TRBD2	TRBJ2-1	TGTGCCAGCAGCGTAGGAGGGTCTAGCGGTAGCTCCTACAATGAGCAGTTCTTC	CASSVGGSSGSSYNEQFF
TRBV7-2	once	TRBD1	TRBJ1-3	TGTGCCAGCAGCTCAGGACAGGGCTCTGGAAACACCATATATTTT	CASSSGQGSGNTIYF
TRBV27	few	.	TRBJ2-1	TGTGCCAGCAGAACCGCAGGTTCCAGCTCCTACAATGAGCAGTTCTTC	CASRTAGSSSYNEQFF
TRBV5-1	.	.	TRBJ2-1	TGCGCCAGCAGCTTGGAGGGCGGGCTCTCCTACAATGAGCAGTTCTTC	CASSLEGGLSYNEQFF
TRBV6-2/TRBV6-3	.	.	TRBJ2-3	TGTGCCAGCAGTCAAAACAGGGAAACAGATACGCAGTATTTT	CASSQNRETDTQYF
TRBV6-5	.	.	TRBJ2-7	TGTGCCAGCAGTTACTCCCTAGGGGCCTACGAGCAGTACTTC	CASSYSLGAYEQYF
TRBV19	.	TRBD1	TRBJ1-2	TGTGCCAGTAGGCCAGGACAGGGCGGCTATGGCTACACCTTC	CASRPGQGGYGYTF
TRBV28	.	.	TRBJ1-5	TGTGCCAGCACGCAAGGGGGGGATCAGCCCCAGCATTTT	CASTQGGDQPQHF
TRBV24-1	.	TRBD2	TRBJ2-3	TGTGCCACCAGTCTAGGACTAGCGGGAGGTTCAGATACGCAGTATTTT	CATSLGLAGGSDTQYF